These 27 T cell receptor beta chains came from one sample sequenced in a study of cytomegalovirus exposure and HLA in healthy donors. PCR used 60 Vbeta primers and 13 Jbeta primers. Clones were read by immunoSEQ multiplex PCR, and TCRdb kept only the in-frame ones, dropping some. The table has 130,000 or so clones, approximately 80% seen once. Specimen: PBMCs. These receptors were taken from a man in his forties or fifties in good health and CMV-seronegative.

The chain has TRBV4-3 and TRBJ2-2; 8 bases are a match to TRBD1. The germline gives CDR1 LGHNA, CDR2 YSLEER. The V segment lost 4 bases and the J segment 6 bases; nucleotides outside the gene matches: 4. CDR3 length: 14 residues. CDR3 sequence (DNA): TGCGCCAGCAGCCGACAGGGGCGGGCCGGGGAGCTGTTTTTT. Translating it yields CASSRQGRAGELFF.

This chain links TRBV2 with TRBJ1-4, with 10 bases lining up with TRBD1. The CDR3 runs to 15 residues. Germline CDR1 is SNHLY and CDR2 is FYNNEI. V gave up 6 bases and J gave up 10 bases; unmatched junction bases: 11. The CDR3: CASSPSTRDRGKLFF. CDR3 nucleotides: TGTGCCAGCAGCCCCTCGACCCGGGACAGGGGAAAACTGTTTTTT.

V is TRBV14 and J is TRBJ2-5, with a weak D call TRBD2 (5 bases). Germline values: CDR1 SGHDN, CDR2 FVKESK. With 4 bases removed from V and 2 bases from J, the gap between germline ends came to 5 bases. CDR3 size: 12 residues. CDR3 sequence: CASSRGQETQYF. The CDR3 DNA sequence: TGTGCCAGCAGCCGCGGGCAAGAGACCCAGTACTTC.

This chain links TRBV7-6 with TRBJ2-2; the match to TRBD2 covers 10 bases. CDR1 is SGHVS and CDR2 is FNYEAQ in the germline V gene. The CDR3 totals 16 residues. V lost 5 bases and J lost 4; bases outside the gene matches: 7. The CDR3 region is CASSLQPSGGTGELFF. CDR3 DNA: TGTGCCAGCAGCCTCCAGCCTAGCGGGGGCACCGGGGAGCTGTTTTTT.

For this clone: At one end the junction does not follow the germline gene, possibly because of a read error. Other DNA sequences from this sample encode an identical CDR3 as well. The chain is built from TRBV29-1 and TRBJ2-3; D may be TRBD2 (6 bases). CDR3 length: 15 residues. Germline V gives CDR1 SQVTM, CDR2 ANQGSEA. For the CDR3, the DNA is TGCAGCGCCGTGACTAGGCCCGATGGCACGGATACGCAGTATTTT. It yields the protein CSAVTRPDGTDTQYF.

The rearrangement joins TRBV7-9 to TRBJ2-5; no firm D call. Germline CDR1 reads SEHNR; CDR2 reads FQNEAQ (reference sequence). Trimming took 0 bases from V and 5 from J, leaving 16 bases between them. The CDR3 has 16 amino acids. CDR3 residues: CASSLASPPVGETQYF. The CDR3 DNA reads as TGTGCCAGCAGCTTAGCGTCCCCTCCGGTCGGGGAGACCCAGTACTTC.

The chain combines TRBV28 with TRBJ2-2; 7 bases are a match to TRBD1. Germline V CDR1 and CDR2: MDHEN, SYDVKM. The trim removed 8 bases at V and 4 bases at J, leaving 4 bases unmatched. The CDR3 has 13 amino acids. This CDR3 is CASQQGITGELFF. In DNA form, the CDR3 reads TGTGCCAGCCAACAGGGGATCACCGGGGAGCTGTTTTTT. Full variable domain (remainder filled in from reference TRBV28 and TRBJ2-2): DVKVTQSSRYLVKRTGEKVFLECVQDMDHENMFWYRQDPGLGLRLIYFSYDVKMKEKGDIPEGYSVSREKKERFSLILESASTNQTSMYLCASQQGITGELFFGEGSRLTVL.

The chain links TRBV2 to TRBJ1-2; perhaps TRBD1 as D (6 bases). Germline values: CDR1 SNHLY, CDR2 FYNNEI. The ends were cut back, 6 bases at V and 6 bases at J, with 14 bases in the middle. This CDR3 is built from 13 residues. The CDR3 sequence is CASSPQGIDGYTF. CDR3 DNA: TGTGCCAGCAGCCCCCAGGGGATCGATGGCTACACCTTC.

In nucleotides, the CDR3 is TGTGCCAGCAGTGAACGGGGATCCTACGAGCAGTACTTC. Its translation: CASSERGSYEQYF. This rearrangement joins TRBV2 to TRBJ2-7, with a possible D match to TRBD2 (5 bases). Trimming left V 2 bases short and J 1 base short, with 6 bases between. The length of the CDR3 is 13 residues. Germline assignment: CDR1 SNHLY and CDR2 FYNNEI.

Only a few counts were recorded for this clone. The V gene is TRBV10-1, the J gene TRBJ2-3; unclear D gene. The CDR3 consists of 15 residues. Germline-derived CDR1 and CDR2 are WNHNN and SYGVQD (reference sequence). V was trimmed by 2 bases and J by 1 base, leaving 10 bases between them. The CDR3 DNA reads as TGCGCCAGCAGTGAGAACCCTACGGGCACAGATACGCAGTATTTT. Translating it yields CASSENPTGTDTQYF.

CDR3 amino acids: CASSPGTSGRMGGNEQFF. The DNA for the CDR3 is TGTGCCAGCAGCCCCGGGACTAGCGGGAGGATGGGAGGCAATGAGCAGTTCTTC. V is TRBV7-6 and J is TRBJ2-1, with 15 positions matching TRBD2. This CDR3 has 18 residues. V dropped 5 bases and J dropped 6; count of bases not matched to a gene: 11. The germline CDR1 and CDR2 sequences are SGHVS and FNYEAQ.

The chain is built from TRBV9 and TRBJ2-2; 8 bases align to TRBD2. This CDR3 has 16 amino acids. After removal of 4 bases from V and 1 base from J, the junction contained 6 bases not matched to a gene. Germline values: CDR1 SGDLS, CDR2 YYNGEE. The CDR3 sequence: CASSSGGRLNTGELFF. The CDR3 region has the DNA TGTGCCAGCAGCTCGGGGGGGAGGTTGAACACCGGGGAGCTGTTTTTT.

The chain uses TRBV5-1 and TRBJ1-1; 9 positions agree with TRBD1. Germline V lookup: CDR1 SGHRS, CDR2 YFSETQ. This CDR3 spans 15 amino acids. Germline trimming cut 5 bases from V and 5 bases from J; bases unmatched to any gene: 10. In DNA form, the CDR3 reads TGCGCCAGCAGTTTAACAGGGGGCGGTGGAACTGAAGCTTTCTTT. Its protein product is CASSLTGGGGTEAFF.

As regards this clone: The final CDR3 position lacks the conserved phenylalanine or tryptophan, pointing to a likely read error. The DNA is omitted, as the CDR3 cannot be located on it reliably, and the CDR3 follows TCRdb's listing. The rearrangement joins TRBV7-2 to TRBJ2-7; TRBD2, as called in the table, went unchecked against the DNA. In germline, CDR1 is SGHTA, CDR2 FQGNSA. The CDR3 totals 14 residues, both ends included. CDR3 in amino acids: CASSLATDHYPTRL.

The J gene is TRBJ2-6, the V gene TRBV7-9; TRBD1 is a possible D gene (6 bases). Germline V gene sequence: CDR1 SEHNR, CDR2 FQNEAQ (reference sequence). The CDR3 has 17 residues. The germline V and J ends were trimmed by 1 base and 1 base, with 11 bases remaining between them. Here the CDR3 reads CASSLVPRGSGANVLTF. The CDR3 nucleotides are TGTGCCAGCAGCTTAGTCCCCAGGGGTTCTGGGGCCAACGTCCTGACTTTC.

The chain links TRBV7-9 to TRBJ2-1; 9 bases line up with TRBD1. Losses at the gene ends were 5 bases for V and 10 bases for J; bases not matched to a gene: 12. Germline loops: CDR1 SEHNR, CDR2 FQNEAQ (reference sequence). The CDR3 consists of 15 residues. The CDR3: CASSPRDRVISEQFF. As DNA, the CDR3 is TGTGCCAGCAGCCCCCGGGACAGGGTAATCAGCGAGCAGTTCTTC.

This chain connects TRBV29-1 to TRBJ2-7, with TRBD2 matching over 7 bases. Trimming removed 7 bases from V and 4 bases from J; junction bases left unmatched: 13. CDR1 is SQVTM and CDR2 is ANQGSEA in the germline V gene. The CDR3 extends over 14 amino acids. The CDR3 DNA reads as TGCAGCGCCGGGCAGGGTCTAGCGGTATACGAGCAGTACTTC. It translates to CSAGQGLAVYEQYF.

V gene TRBV19 combines with J gene TRBJ2-6, with D maybe TRBD2 (5 bases). CDR3 length equals 14 residues. V was trimmed by 7 bases and J by 4 bases, leaving 11 bases between them. Germline loops: CDR1 LNHDA, CDR2 SQIVND (reference sequence). Written as DNA, the CDR3 is TGTGCCAGTAAAGGAGGATCCGGGGCCAACGTCCTGACTTTC. This codes for CASKGGSGANVLTF.

V usage is TRBV15 and J usage is TRBJ2-5; D not resolved. CDR3 size: 15 residues. Germline V gene sequence: CDR1 LNHNV, CDR2 YYDKDF (reference sequence). The germline V and J ends were trimmed by 1 base and 5 bases, with 14 bases remaining between them. CDR3 residues: CATSRAGRSWETQYF. The CDR3 bases are TGTGCCACCAGCAGAGCAGGCCGGTCGTGGGAGACCCAGTACTTC. Combining the CDR3 with reference TRBV15 and TRBJ2-5 gives the whole variable domain DAMVIQNPRYQVTQFGKPVTLSCSQTLNHNVMYWYQQKSSQAPKLLFHYYDKDFNNEADTPDNFQSRRPNTSFCFLDIRSPGLGDTAMYLCATSRAGRSWETQYFGPGTRLLVL.

There are a few counts of this clone. V usage is TRBV6-5 and J usage is TRBJ2-6; a weak D match, TRBD1 (6 bases). This CDR3 comprises 15 residues. V was pared by 6 bases and J by 2 bases, with 11 bases between. The V gene's germline CDR1 is MNHEY and CDR2 SVGAGI. Here the CDR3 DNA reads TGTGCCAGCAGAGCCGAGGGGGCTGGGGCCAACGTCCTGACTTTC. It specifies CASRAEGAGANVLTF.

The chain combines TRBV5-4 with TRBJ2-2; weak D call: TRBD1 (6 bases). Germline V gives CDR1 SGHNT, CDR2 YYREEE (reference sequence). The CDR3 has 13 amino acids. V lost 5 bases and J lost 5, with 10 bases in between. This chain's CDR3 is CASRPQGTGELFF. In DNA form, the CDR3 reads TGTGCCAGCAGGCCACAGGGAACCGGGGAGCTGTTTTTT.

V gene TRBV7-2 combines with J gene TRBJ1-3; D may be TRBD1 (5 bases). In germline, CDR1 is SGHTA, CDR2 FQGNSA. Trimming removed 2 bases at V and 2 bases at J, with 7 bases between. The CDR3 totals 14 residues. Written as DNA, the CDR3 is TGTGCCAGCAGCTTACAAGGGGCTGGAAACACCATATATTTT. Its translation is CASSLQGAGNTIYF.

This rearrangement joins TRBV6-5 to TRBJ2-7, with D tentatively TRBD2 (5 bases). Between the trimmed V and J ends, which lost 9 bases and 2 bases, there was a span of 17 bases. The CDR3 totals 14 residues. In germline, CDR1 is MNHEY, CDR2 SVGAGI. In DNA form, the CDR3 reads TGTGCCAGTCGGAGCCTAGAGGGTGCCTACGAGCAGTACTTC. Encoded protein: CASRSLEGAYEQYF.

CDR3 region: CAIRAGTSGTRNQETQYF. CDR3 bases: TGTGCCATCAGGGCCGGGACTAGCGGAACAAGAAACCAAGAGACCCAGTACTTC. This chain connects TRBV10-3 to TRBJ2-5, with 11 bases identical to TRBD2. Germline CDR1 reads ENHRY; CDR2 reads SYGVKD. The CDR3 extends over 18 amino acids. V shed 6 bases, J shed 0 bases, and the junction held 12 bases outside the gene matches.

The genes are TRBV4-1 and TRBJ2-7, with TRBD1 as a possible D gene (6 bases). In germline, CDR1 is MGHRA, CDR2 YSYEKL. This CDR3 spans 15 amino acids. V dropped 1 base and J dropped 3 bases, with 13 bases sitting between them. The CDR3 DNA follows: TGCGCCAGCAGCCAAGGTGTGACAGGAAACTACGAGCAGTACTTC. Protein: CASSQGVTGNYEQYF.

The V and J genes are TRBV5-8 and TRBJ2-4; D may be TRBD1 (5 bases). The CDR3 has 11 residues. The ends were cut back, 6 bases at V and 7 bases at J, with 8 bases in the middle. The germline CDR1 and CDR2 sequences are SGHTS and YDEGEE. CDR3 region: CASMTENIQYF. The CDR3 nucleotides read TGTGCCAGCATGACAGAGAACATTCAGTACTTC.

This clone occurred a few times. The chain couples TRBV19 to TRBJ2-3; D is unclear. Germline loops: CDR1 LNHDA, CDR2 SQIVND (reference sequence). Between the trimmed V and J ends, which lost 5 bases and 0 bases, there was a span of 9 bases. This CDR3 region has 14 residues. The CDR3 region is CASSLASSTDTQYF. The CDR3 nucleotides read TGTGCCAGTAGTTTGGCCTCTAGCACAGATACGCAGTATTTT.